The 15 T cell receptor beta chains listed next were all sequenced from one sample in a study of cytomegalovirus exposure and HLA in healthy donors (TCRdb year 2017). Receptors were amplified or captured by the immunoSEQ multiplex PCR assay. The multiplex PCR relied on a mix of 60 forward primers for TCR Vbeta segments and 13 reverse primers for TCR Jbeta segments. TCRdb obtained this table from immuneACCESS and retained in-frame rearrangements with V and J assigned. These tables miss some clones; where compared with another copy, unresolved V genes account for less than half of the shortfall, and the remainder is unexplained. This sample has roughly 100,000 clones in its table, and 76% of those were observed once. The ten biggest clones cover roughly 2% of the sample. The sequenced sample was PBMCs. These receptors came from a man between 35 and 55 years old in good health and CMV-seronegative.

The rearrangement joins TRBV7-9 to TRBJ1-3; D might be TRBD1 (6 bases). Between the trimmed V and J ends, which lost 5 bases and 16 bases, there was a span of 21 bases. The germline V gene has CDR1 SEHNR and CDR2 FQNEAQ (reference sequence). There are 13 residues in the CDR3. In DNA form, the CDR3 reads TGTGCCAGCAGCCGATTAGACTCAGGGGTCGGGTATTTT. This sequence encodes CASSRLDSGVGYF. The full variable domain, completed using reference TRBV7-9 and TRBJ1-3, is DTGVSQNPRHKITKRGQNVTFRCDPISEHNRLYWYRQTLGQGPEFLTYFQNEAQLEKSRLLSDRFSAERPKGSFSTLEIQRTEQGDSAMYLCASSRLDSGVGYFGEGSWLTVV.

The chain recombines TRBV7-9 with TRBJ2-7, with 10 positions matching TRBD1. The V gene's germline CDR1 is SEHNR and CDR2 FQNEAQ (reference sequence). J gave up 6 bases and V 4 bases, and 9 bases lay outside the gene matches. The CDR3 spans 15 residues. Written as DNA, the CDR3 is TGTGCCAGCAGCTCCCCCGGGACAGGGGATGGCGAGCAGTACTTC. Amino acids: CASSSPGTGDGEQYF.

The chain employs TRBV28 and TRBJ1-2; 8 bases align to TRBD1. CDR1 is MDHEN and CDR2 is SYDVKM in the germline V gene. V shed 8 bases and J 4 bases; nucleotides not matched to a gene: 6. This CDR3 is 13 amino acids long. CDR3 region: CASLDRESYGYTF. In DNA, the CDR3 is TGTGCCAGCCTGGACAGGGAAAGCTATGGCTACACCTTC.

This clone has more than one count but fewer than ten. The chain carries TRBV19 and TRBJ1-3, with D possibly being TRBD1 (5 bases). Trimming shortened V by 4 bases and J by 0 bases, and 10 bases separated the two germline ends. Germline V lookup: CDR1 LNHDA, CDR2 SQIVND (reference sequence). CDR3 size: 15 residues. CDR3 bases: TGTGCCAGTAGTACTCAGGGCGACTCTGGAAACACCATATATTTT. It yields the protein CASSTQGDSGNTIYF.

The gene calls are TRBV29-1 and TRBJ2-7; 7 bases align to TRBD1. CDR1 and CDR2 (germline): SQVTM, ANQGSEA. Germline trimming cut 4 bases from V and 4 bases from J; bases unmatched to any gene: 7. CDR3 length equals 13 residues. CDR3 sequence (DNA): TGCAGCGTTGCTCGGACAGGAGCGTACGAGCAGTACTTC. Its protein is CSVARTGAYEQYF.

The V call is TRBV4-3, the J call TRBJ1-1, with a tentative D call TRBD1 (6 bases). The CDR3 consists of 15 residues. Trimming cost V 4 bases and J 5 bases, with 17 bases left between them. Germline lookup yields CDR1 LGHNA and CDR2 YSLEER. CDR3 residues: CASSPGYRGITEAFF. CDR3 DNA sequence: TGCGCCAGCAGCCCAGGGTATAGGGGGATTACTGAAGCTTTCTTT.

This clone was observed once. This chain joins TRBV6-5 and TRBJ2-5; D is ambiguous. Per the germline V gene, CDR1 is MNHEY and CDR2 is SVGAGI. This CDR3 spans 14 amino acids. V lost 1 base and J 3 bases, leaving 9 bases between the germline ends. The CDR3 DNA reads TGTGCCAGCAGTTACTATGGTCAGAAAGAGACCCAGTACTTC. Translation: CASSYYGQKETQYF.

The chain combines TRBV4-1 with TRBJ2-7, with 15 bases that match TRBD2. This CDR3 has 17 amino acids. J lost 3 bases, V lost 0 bases, and 3 bases had no gene match. Looked up from germline, CDR1 is MGHRA and CDR2 is YSYEKL. CDR3 DNA: TGCGCCAGCAGCCAAGAACGGACTAGCGGGGGGGGCTACGAGCAGTACTTC. Its translation: CASSQERTSGGGYEQYF.

V gene TRBV28 combines with J gene TRBJ2-7; 7 nucleotides align to TRBD1. J was trimmed by 2 bases and V by 6 bases; bases with no gene match: 10. Germline loops: CDR1 MDHEN, CDR2 SYDVKM. This CDR3 is built from 15 residues. CDR3 sequence (DNA): TGTGCCAGCAGCTCAGCCGGGACAGAAACCTACGAGCAGTACTTC. Amino acid sequence: CASSSAGTETYEQYF. Combining the CDR3 with reference TRBV28 and TRBJ2-7 gives the whole variable domain DVKVTQSSRYLVKRTGEKVFLECVQDMDHENMFWYRQDPGLGLRLIYFSYDVKMKEKGDIPEGYSVSREKKERFSLILESASTNQTSMYLCASSSAGTETYEQYFGPGTRLTVT.

The chain is built from TRBV29-1 and TRBJ1-1; D unclear. The CDR3 runs to 12 residues. CDR1 is SQVTM, CDR2 ANQGSEA, per germline. With 6 bases removed from V and 5 bases from J, the gap between germline ends came to 13 bases. The CDR3 loop is CSVVKGGTEAFF. The DNA of the CDR3 is TGCAGCGTAGTCAAAGGCGGTACTGAAGCTTTCTTT.

V usage is TRBV6-1 and J usage is TRBJ2-4; weak D call: TRBD2 (6 bases). Trimming stripped 2 bases from V and 2 bases from J, with 7 bases between. The CDR3 totals 14 residues. Germline CDR1 and CDR2: MNHNS and SASEGT. The CDR3 region is CASSELATKNIQYF. The CDR3, as DNA: TGTGCCAGCAGTGAACTAGCGACCAAAAACATTCAGTACTTC.

This chain connects TRBV7-2 to TRBJ2-2, with 8 bases that match TRBD2. Germline values: CDR1 SGHTA, CDR2 FQGNSA. V shed 4 bases, J shed 6 bases, and the junction held 10 bases outside the gene matches. This CDR3 spans 16 amino acids. The CDR3 nucleotides are TGTGCCAGCAGCTCGGCGGGGGGCCAAACAGCCGGGGAGCTGTTTTTT. Translation gives CASSSAGGQTAGELFF.

The V gene is TRBV4-1, the J gene TRBJ2-7; 8 bases align to TRBD1. There are 13 residues in the CDR3. Germline CDR1 MGHRA, CDR2 YSYEKL. With V trimmed by 4 bases and J by 7 bases, 6 bases remained unmatched. The CDR3 loop is CASSRTGIGEQYF. The CDR3 coding sequence is TGCGCCAGCAGCCGGACAGGGATCGGGGAGCAGTACTTC.

Remarks on this clone: One end of the junction is discordant with germline, which a read error may explain. CDR3 sequence: CASTLAGDNQPQHF. The DNA for the CDR3 is TGTGCCAGCACCTTAGCAGGGGATAATCAGCCCCAGCATTTT. This sequence joins TRBV7-9 and TRBJ1-5; D is possibly TRBD1 (6 bases). The CDR3 has 14 residues. Germline loops: CDR1 SEHNR, CDR2 FQNEAQ (reference sequence). Filled out from reference TRBV7-9 and TRBJ1-5, the complete variable domain reads DTGVSQNPRHKITKRGQNVTFRCDPISEHNRLYWYRQTLGQGPEFLTYFQNEAQLEKSRLLSDRFSAERPKGSFSTLEIQRTEQGDSAMYLCASTLAGDNQPQHFGDGTRLSIL.

The count of this clone is one. The chain has TRBV11-2 and TRBJ2-5; D not certain. V lost 5 bases and J lost 7, with 14 bases in between. This CDR3 has 13 residues. Germline values: CDR1 SGHAT, CDR2 FQNNGV. The CDR3 bases are TGTGCCAGCAGCGCCGACCCGCCGGGGACCCAGTACTTC. Its translation is CASSADPPGTQYF. Based on the CDR3 plus reference TRBV11-2 and TRBJ2-5, the full variable domain is EAGVAQSPRYKIIEKRQSVAFWCNPISGHATLYWYQQILGQGPKLLIQFQNNGVVDDSQLPKDRFSAERLKGVDSTLKIQPAKLEDSAVYLCASSADPPGTQYFGPGTRLLVL.